The entry below describes one TCR beta chain. This entry is derived from a study of blood T cell repertoires in COVID-19. Study as a whole: Italy, Spain and the United States were the sources of the convalescent and acute COVID-19 samples.

The germline V gene has CDR1 SGHKS and CDR2 YYEKEE (reference sequence). CDR3 length: 13 residues. The V gene end was trimmed by 7 bases and the J gene end by 4 bases; junction bases not matched to a gene: 4. Per the original methods: Cell counts per sample came from amplifying reference gene primers. Sequenced by immunoSEQ multiplex PCR; TCRdb stores in-frame clones only, minus some. V and J calls and clone size follow that table, whereas D and trimming were derived from the DNA. This sample carries 250,000 to 300,000 clones, approximately 83% of them seen once, and the ten largest clones take approximately 11%.

The receptor's source is an older woman with acute or convalescent COVID-19. Sequencing was done on a sample of peripheral blood. V gene TRBV5-5 combines with J gene TRBJ1-5, with 8 nucleotides matching TRBD1. CDR3 sequence: CASSDRANQPQHF. Written as DNA, the CDR3 is TGTGCCAGCTCGGACAGGGCAAATCAGCCCCAGCATTTT.